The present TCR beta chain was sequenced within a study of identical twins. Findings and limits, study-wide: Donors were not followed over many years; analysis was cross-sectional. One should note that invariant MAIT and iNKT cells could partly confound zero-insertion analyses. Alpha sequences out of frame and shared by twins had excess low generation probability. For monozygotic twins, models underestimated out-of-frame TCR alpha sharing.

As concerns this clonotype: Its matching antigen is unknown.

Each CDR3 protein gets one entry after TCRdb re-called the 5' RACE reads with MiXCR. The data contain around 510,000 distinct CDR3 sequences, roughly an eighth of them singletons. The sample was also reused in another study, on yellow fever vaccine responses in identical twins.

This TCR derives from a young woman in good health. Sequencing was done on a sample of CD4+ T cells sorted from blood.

CDR3 DNA sequence: TGTGCCAGCAGTTTACCTCAGGGGATTCTCTCCTACGAGCAGTACTTC. The encoded protein is CASSLPQGILSYEQYF. The chain joins TRBV28 to TRBJ2-7, with D possibly matching TRBD1 (6 bases). The CDR3 length is 16 residues. V lost 2 bases, J lost 0 bases, and 14 bases lay in between. Germline CDR1 is MDHEN and CDR2 is SYDVKM.